The 2 T cell receptor beta chains in this list originate from one sample, sequenced in a study of somatic mutations in cytotoxic T cells in rheumatoid arthritis. Produced via immunoSEQ multiplex PCR; TCRdb's table is partial and in-frame only. The sample lists approximately 12,000 clones; around 74% were seen once. The material sequenced was CD8+ T cells sorted from blood. The receptors derive from a woman aged 35 to 49 in good health.

This clone was seen only a few times. This chain connects TRBV10-2 to TRBJ2-7, with TRBD2 matching over 9 bases. In germline, CDR1 is WSHSY, CDR2 SAAADI. With 2 bases clipped from V and 3 bases from J, the junction kept 5 bases outside the gene matches. The CDR3 covers 15 residues. CDR3 sequence: CASSEAASGVYEQYV. As DNA, the CDR3 is TGCGCCAGCAGTGAGGCGGCTAGCGGGGTCTACGAGCAGTACGTC.

The gene calls are TRBV23-1 and TRBJ2-6, with a tentative D call TRBD1 (5 bases). TRBV23-1 is an ORF, with its function uncertain. The CDR3 covers 16 residues. V dropped 4 bases and J dropped 2 bases, with 12 bases sitting between them. In nucleotides, the CDR3 is TGCGCCAGCAGTCGAAGGGGTATCGCTGGGGCCAACGTCCTGACTTTC. Its protein is CASSRRGIAGANVLTF.